What follows are 26 T cell receptor beta chains derived from one specimen sequenced in a study of technical replicates of blood from several donors. Some clones are missing from TCRdb's copy, which holds only in-frame ones; the method was immunoSEQ multiplex PCR. The sample has tens of thousands of clones, 90% to 95% seen once. Sequencing was performed on PBMCs. Receptors were obtained from a human donor in good health. Some clones in this sample may be carry-over from other donors' samples.

The chain couples TRBV4-3 to TRBJ2-3; 10 nucleotides line up with TRBD2. V shed 3 bases and J 6 bases; nucleotides not matched to a gene: 15. CDR3 length equals 18 residues. Per the germline V gene, CDR1 is LGHNA and CDR2 is YSLEER. The CDR3 nucleotides are TGCGCCAGCAGCCACCAAGATATGAGCGGGGGGGCCCCTGATACGCAGTATTTT. The encoded protein is CASSHQDMSGGAPDTQYF.

The chain joins TRBV9 to TRBJ2-1; a possible D gene is TRBD2 (7 bases). This CDR3 is built from 15 residues. From germline, CDR1 is SGDLS and CDR2 YYNGEE. Trimming pared 0 bases from V and 10 bases from J, leaving 17 bases between. As DNA, the CDR3 is TGTGCCAGCAGCGTAGGAGGCGGGGGCTATGGCGAGCAGTTCTTC. Amino acid sequence: CASSVGGGGYGEQFF.

The chain links TRBV5-8 to TRBJ1-2; weak D call: TRBD1 (5 bases). The CDR3 length is 13 residues. CDR1 is SGHTS, CDR2 YDEGEE, per germline. V shed 1 base and J shed 4 bases, with 8 bases lying between them. Here the CDR3 DNA reads TGTGCCAGCAGCTTGCGGACATCCTATGGCTACACCTTC. It is translated as CASSLRTSYGYTF.

The rearrangement links TRBV13 to TRBJ2-7; 7 positions agree with TRBD1. Per the germline V gene, CDR1 is PRHDT and CDR2 is FYEKMQ (reference sequence). The trim removed 5 bases at V and 0 bases at J, leaving 10 bases unmatched. This CDR3 spans 16 amino acids. Here the CDR3 DNA reads TGTGCCAGCAGCGCCGCCGGGACAGATTTCTCCTACGAGCAGTACTTC. Its translation is CASSAAGTDFSYEQYF.

This chain uses TRBV6-5 with TRBJ2-5; D is perhaps TRBD2 (6 bases). V lost 6 bases to trimming and J lost 2 bases, with 13 bases between them. This CDR3 region has 14 residues. Germline-derived CDR1 and CDR2 are MNHEY and SVGAGI. CDR3 sequence: CASRPLGGQETQYF. The CDR3 DNA is TGTGCCAGCAGGCCCTTGGGGGGACAAGAGACCCAGTACTTC.

This chain connects TRBV7-8 to TRBJ1-5; D is ambiguous. CDR1 is SGHVS and CDR2 is FQNEAQ in the germline V gene. The CDR3 is 15 amino acids. The V end was cut by 1 base, the J end by 1 base, with 8 bases between. CDR3 sequence reads: CASSLELSSNQPQHF. CDR3 bases: TGTGCCAGCAGCTTAGAGCTCTCGAGCAATCAGCCCCAGCATTTT.

The chain couples TRBV4-1 to TRBJ2-7; 8 positions agree with TRBD2. The CDR3 is made up of 16 amino acids. Trimming took 5 bases from V and 1 from J; bases not matched to a gene: 10. Germline lookup yields CDR1 MGHRA and CDR2 YSYEKL. The CDR3 sequence is CASSSPLSGGSYEQYF. In DNA, the CDR3 is TGCGCCAGCAGCTCCCCCCTATCGGGGGGGTCCTACGAGCAGTACTTC.

This clone came up once. V and J are TRBV6-5 and TRBJ2-7; a weak D match, TRBD2 (6 bases). The CDR3 contains 16 residues. Germline lookup yields CDR1 MNHEY and CDR2 SVGAGI. Trimming removed 1 base at V and 2 bases at J, with 15 bases between. CDR3 DNA: TGTGCCAGCAGTTACTTCGGCCGAGGAGGGACCTACGAGCAGTACTTC. Translated, it gives CASSYFGRGGTYEQYF.

This sequence joins TRBV4-1 and TRBJ2-3, with D tentatively TRBD1 (5 bases). Germline V gene data show CDR1 as MGHRA and CDR2 as YSYEKL. V was cut by 2 bases and J by 3 bases, with 9 bases left in between. This CDR3 region has 14 residues. Here the CDR3 reads CASSQRGSTDTQYF. The CDR3 coding sequence is TGCGCCAGCAGCCAAAGGGGTTCTACAGATACGCAGTATTTT.

The chain links TRBV7-8 to TRBJ1-1; D is possibly TRBD1 (6 bases). CDR3 length equals 15 residues. Germline CDR1 is SGHVS and CDR2 is FQNEAQ. Between the trimmed V and J ends, which lost 4 bases and 0 bases, there was a span of 12 bases. This chain's CDR3 is CASSSRGGVNTEAFF. CDR3 DNA sequence: TGTGCCAGCAGCTCCAGGGGTGGAGTGAACACTGAAGCTTTCTTT.

The rearrangement links TRBV7-2 to TRBJ2-7, with TRBD2 as a possible D gene (7 bases). CDR3 length: 15 amino acids. The germline V gene has CDR1 SGHTA and CDR2 FQGNSA. V was trimmed by 1 base and J by 0 bases, leaving 10 bases between them. The CDR3 reads CASSLGGGLSYEQYF. CDR3 nucleotides: TGTGCCAGCAGCTTAGGCGGGGGCCTCTCCTACGAGCAGTACTTC.

This clone was counted a single time. V gene TRBV4-1 combines with J gene TRBJ2-3; 10 bases are shared with TRBD2. The CDR3 has 16 amino acids. V was pared by 4 bases and J by 4 bases, with 8 bases of the junction left unmatched. CDR1 and CDR2 (germline): MGHRA, YSYEKL. CDR3 loop: CASSPQRLAGADTQYF. The CDR3 DNA follows: TGCGCCAGCAGCCCCCAGCGGCTAGCGGGAGCAGATACGCAGTATTTT.

This chain links TRBV9 with TRBJ1-2, with D possibly TRBD1 on 6 matching bases. V was shortened by 0 bases and J by 4 bases, with 10 bases between the two germline ends. Germline assignment: CDR1 SGDLS and CDR2 YYNGEE. The CDR3 totals 14 residues. The CDR3 nucleotides are TGTGCCAGCAGCGTAGACGGACAGTTCTATGGCTACACCTTC. Its translation: CASSVDGQFYGYTF. Full variable domain (missing parts from reference TRBV9 and TRBJ1-2): DSGVTQTPKHLITATGQRVTLRCSPRSGDLSVYWYQQSLDQGLQFLIQYYNGEERAKGNILERFSAQQFPDLHSELNLSSLELGDSALYFCASSVDGQFYGYTFGSGTRLTVV.

This clone was found once. The V gene is TRBV11-2, the J gene TRBJ2-5; 11 nucleotides align to TRBD2. The CDR3 runs to 17 residues. The J segment lost 4 bases and the V segment lost 4 bases, leaving 11 bases of the junction unmatched. Germline CDR1 SGHAT, CDR2 FQNNGV. The CDR3 sequence: CASSSPFRTSGPETQYF. In DNA form, the CDR3 reads TGTGCCAGCAGCTCCCCCTTCCGGACTAGCGGGCCAGAGACCCAGTACTTC.

V and J are TRBV15 and TRBJ2-1; 11 bases match TRBD1. Germline V CDR1 and CDR2: LNHNV, YYDKDF (reference sequence). J was trimmed by 8 bases and V by 0 bases; bases with no gene match: 6. The CDR3 runs to 16 residues. This chain's CDR3 is CATSRDSGQGADEQFF. In DNA form, the CDR3 reads TGTGCCACCAGCAGAGATAGCGGACAGGGGGCTGATGAGCAGTTCTTC.

This clone has just one count. The gene calls are TRBV6-5 and TRBJ1-1, with 7 positions matching TRBD1. This CDR3 region has 15 residues. CDR1 and CDR2 from the germline V gene are MNHEY and SVGAGI. Losses at the gene ends were 6 bases for V and 5 bases for J; bases not matched to a gene: 12. CDR3 coding DNA: TGTGCCAGCAGCCTAAGGAGACAGGGAGGTACTGAAGCTTTCTTT. Amino acid sequence: CASSLRRQGGTEAFF.

CDR3 in amino acids: CASSSMGQGYGYTF. The CDR3, as DNA: TGTGCCAGTAGTAGCATGGGACAGGGGTATGGCTACACCTTC. The V call is TRBV19, the J call TRBJ1-2; TRBD1 agrees at 10 bases. The V and J ends lost 4 bases and 5 bases, in that order; junction bases with no gene match: 4. CDR3 length: 14 residues. Germline lookup yields CDR1 LNHDA and CDR2 SQIVND (reference sequence).

The chain carries TRBV14 and TRBJ2-1; 11 bases agree with TRBD2. Germline CDR1 and CDR2: SGHDN and FVKESK. The CDR3 contains 16 residues. J lost 2 bases, V lost 2 bases, and 2 bases had no gene match. The DNA for the CDR3 is TGTGCCAGCAGCCAACAACTAGCGGGAGCCTACAATGAGCAGTTCTTC. Translating it yields CASSQQLAGAYNEQFF.

V and J are TRBV7-2 and TRBJ1-2; a weak D match, TRBD1 (6 bases). The CDR3 is 13 residues long. Trimming left V 5 bases short and J 5 bases short, with 12 bases between. The germline gives CDR1 SGHTA, CDR2 FQGNSA. The CDR3 DNA reads TGTGCCAGCAGCCCGGACAGTAATTATGGCTACACCTTC. Translated, it gives CASSPDSNYGYTF.

This sequence joins TRBV10-3 and TRBJ2-3; TRBD1 agrees at 7 bases. The CDR3 consists of 14 residues. The V gene end was trimmed by 11 bases and the J gene end by 1 base; junction bases not matched to a gene: 9. The germline V gene has CDR1 ENHRY and CDR2 SYGVKD. CDR3 bases: TGTGCCGCCACCACAGGGGTGGGCACAGATACGCAGTATTTT. Residues: CAATTGVGTDTQYF.

The chain carries TRBV5-4 and TRBJ2-5; no reliable D call. V lost 0 bases, J lost 5 bases, and 8 bases lay in between. This CDR3 has 13 amino acids. CDR1 SGHNT and CDR2 YYREEE come from the germline V gene (reference sequence). The CDR3 DNA sequence: TGTGCCAGCAGCTTGGCCCCTGTGGAGACCCAGTACTTC. Its translation: CASSLAPVETQYF.

CDR3 sequence (DNA): TGTGCCACCAGCAGAGATCGATCCCGAACAGGGCTCGAGCAGTACTTC. Translating gives CATSRDRSRTGLEQYF. The V gene is TRBV15, the J gene TRBJ2-7, with D perhaps TRBD1 (6 bases). Looked up from germline, CDR1 is LNHNV and CDR2 is YYDKDF (reference sequence). This CDR3 comprises 16 residues. The germline V and J ends were trimmed by 0 bases and 6 bases, with 18 bases remaining between them.

The chain links TRBV21-1 to TRBJ1-4; the table's D call, TRBD1, has no DNA check behind it. TRBV21-1 is a pseudogene locus. This CDR3 comprises 17 residues. The CDR3, as DNA: TGTGCCAGCAGCAAACACAAAACAGGGCCAACTAATGAAAAACTGTTTTTT. Protein sequence: CASSKHKTGPTNEKLFF.

The sample holds a few counts of this clone. The gene calls are TRBV4-1 and TRBJ2-1, with D possibly being TRBD2 (5 bases). This CDR3 region has 12 residues. V was clipped by 1 base and J by 8 bases, with 6 bases between them. The germline CDR1 and CDR2 sequences are MGHRA and YSYEKL. CDR3 coding DNA: TGCGCCAGCAGCCAAGGGCGGGATGAGCAGTTCTTC. Translated: CASSQGRDEQFF.

The CDR3 here is CASSLDGQGASSPLHF. The CDR3 nucleotides are TGCGCCAGCAGCTTGGACGGACAGGGGGCTAGTTCACCCCTCCACTTT. The chain employs TRBV5-1 and TRBJ1-6, with 11 nucleotides matching TRBD1. From germline, CDR1 is SGHRS and CDR2 YFSETQ. V was pared by 0 bases and J by 9 bases, with 5 bases of the junction left unmatched. CDR3 size: 16 residues.

V usage is TRBV11-3 and J usage is TRBJ2-1; 8 bases are a match to TRBD2. Germline V gene data show CDR1 as SGHNT and CDR2 as YENEEA. The CDR3 is made up of 13 amino acids. V shed 5 bases and J 13 bases; nucleotides not matched to a gene: 10. DNA of the CDR3: TGTGCCAGCAGCCATCAGCGGGAGTCGAAACAGTTCTTC. Its protein is CASSHQRESKQFF. Variable domain in full (rest from reference TRBV11-3 and TRBJ2-1): EAGVVQSPRYKIIEKKQPVAFWCNPISGHNTLYWYLQNLGQGPELLIRYENEEAVDDSQLPKDRFSAERLKGVDSTLKIQPAELGDSAVYLCASSHQRESKQFFGPGTRLTVL.